These 25 T cell receptor beta chains share one sample of origin, sequenced in a study of beta chain features in type 1 diabetes. The investigators reverse transcribed all of the isolated RNA, so they sequenced expressed TCRB transcripts. The table came from immunoSEQ multiplex PCR; TCRdb's copy has only in-frame clones and leaves some out. The repertoire includes about 320,000 clones, less than 15% of them detected once, and under 8.5% sits in the top ten. The sequenced sample was central memory CD4+ T cells from blood. These receptor sequences come from a man under 40 in good health.

At least ten counts were recorded for this clone. The chain links TRBV11-1 to TRBJ2-1; D unresolved. The CDR3 loop spans 15 amino acids. V was clipped by 2 bases and J by 0 bases, with 8 bases between them. CDR1 SGHAT and CDR2 FQDESV come from the germline V gene (reference sequence). The CDR3 DNA sequence: TGTGCCAGCAGCTTAATGGGAAGCTCCTACAATGAGCAGTTCTTC. This sequence encodes CASSLMGSSYNEQFF.

The V gene is TRBV11-2, the J gene TRBJ1-3; D is ambiguous. V lost 1 base to trimming and J lost 0 bases, with 10 bases between them. Per the germline V gene, CDR1 is SGHAT and CDR2 is FQNNGV. CDR3 size: 16 residues. The CDR3 loop is CASSLGSGVSGNTIYF. CDR3 coding DNA: TGTGCCAGCAGCTTAGGCTCGGGAGTCTCTGGAAACACCATATATTTT.

This clone was seen more than once but under ten times. This chain uses TRBV12-5 with TRBJ1-1; the D is unclear. Between the trimmed V and J ends, which lost 0 bases and 7 bases, there was a span of 6 bases. CDR3 size: 12 residues. CDR1 and CDR2 from the germline V gene are LGHNT and FRNRAP. In DNA form, the CDR3 reads TGTGCTAGTGGTTTGGTATTCGATGAAGCTTTCTTT. Its protein product is CASGLVFDEAFF.

This clone was detected only a few times. This chain connects TRBV7-8 to TRBJ2-7; a weak D match, TRBD1 (5 bases). Germline CDR1 SGHVS, CDR2 FQNEAQ. Trimming stripped 5 bases from V and 1 base from J, with 12 bases between. The CDR3 consists of 14 residues. CDR3 nucleotide sequence: TGTGCCAGCAGCGCCCAGTCAGGGTCCTACGAGCAGTACTTC. This encodes CASSAQSGSYEQYF.

This clone has just a few counts. The V and J genes are TRBV6-5 and TRBJ1-6, with D unresolved. The CDR3 loop spans 13 amino acids. V lost 10 bases, J lost 6 bases, and 13 bases lay in between. Germline V gene lookup returns CDR1 MNHEY and CDR2 SVGAGI. The CDR3 DNA reads TGTGCCACCGCCCGGCCGACTAATTCACCCCTCCACTTT. Protein sequence: CATARPTNSPLHF.

This clone was detected ten times or more. The V and J genes are TRBV18 and TRBJ2-7; D not resolved. The germline V gene has CDR1 KGHSH and CDR2 LQKENI. The CDR3 totals 12 residues. V was clipped by 3 bases and J by 0 bases, with 3 bases between them. In DNA, the CDR3 is TGTGCCAGCTCACCGGACTCCTACGAGCAGTACGTC. Its protein product is CASSPDSYEQYV.

This clone was counted only a few times. The chain uses TRBV4-3 and TRBJ2-4; weak D call: TRBD1 (6 bases). The CDR3 has 14 residues. The V gene's germline CDR1 is LGHNA and CDR2 YSLEER. Trimming shortened V by 3 bases and J by 12 bases, and 18 bases separated the two germline ends. The CDR3 sequence: CASSQSRDISAQYF. The CDR3 DNA is TGCGCCAGCAGCCAGAGCCGGGACATTTCGGCTCAGTACTTC.

There are a few counts of this clone. The chain is built from TRBV18 and TRBJ2-3, with D uncertain. Trimming left V 0 bases short and J 6 bases short, with 10 bases between. The CDR3 loop spans 14 amino acids. Germline V CDR1 and CDR2: KGHSH, LQKENI. CDR3 bases: TGTGCCAGCTCACCACCGTCATCTTGGGATACGCAGTATTTT. Translated: CASSPPSSWDTQYF.

This clone was seen many times. This chain joins TRBV29-1 and TRBJ2-5, with unresolved D. Germline CDR1 is SQVTM and CDR2 is ANQGSEA. The CDR3 runs to 11 residues. V lost 8 bases to trimming and J lost 4 bases, with 11 bases between them. Here the CDR3 DNA reads TGCAGCCTACAAGTAGGAGAGACCCAGTACTTC. Its protein is CSLQVGETQYF.

This clone appeared many times. This may come from a read error, since a much larger clone is one base off. Additional DNA sequences in this sample encode the identical CDR3. The gene calls are TRBV7-2 and TRBJ2-3; D is undetermined. CDR1 is SGHTA and CDR2 is FQGNSA in the germline V gene. V was cut by 1 base and J by 2 bases, with 1 base left in between. The CDR3 consists of 12 residues. In DNA form, the CDR3 reads TGTGCCAGCAGCTTAGACACAGATACGCAGTATTTT. Translating gives CASSLDTDTQYF.

This clone was seen only a few times. This rearrangement joins TRBV7-9 to TRBJ2-7, with 7 bases aligning to TRBD2. The V segment lost 3 bases and the J segment 6 bases; nucleotides outside the gene matches: 2. CDR1 and CDR2 from the germline V gene are SEHNR and FQNEAQ (reference sequence). The CDR3 has 12 residues. Written as DNA, the CDR3 is TGTGCCAGCAGCTTTACGGGGGGCGAGCAGTACGTC. This gives the protein CASSFTGGEQYV.

This clone was recorded a few times. The chain employs TRBV10-2 and TRBJ1-5; D remains unclear. This CDR3 is 16 amino acids long. Germline values: CDR1 WSHSY, CDR2 SAAADI. V was clipped by 5 bases and J by 2 bases, with 16 bases between them. In DNA, the CDR3 is TGCGCCAGCAGTCCCTCGACCTGGGATGGCAATCAGCCCCAGCATTTT. The encoded protein is CASSPSTWDGNQPQHF.

The table lists this clone with a few counts. This chain joins TRBV11-3 and TRBJ2-2; D not resolved. The V and J ends lost 4 bases and 4 bases respectively, with 10 bases between them. There are 14 residues in the CDR3. Germline CDR1 reads SGHNT; CDR2 reads YENEEA. The CDR3: CASSSSIGTGELFF. The CDR3 DNA reads as TGTGCCAGCAGCTCGAGTATAGGCACCGGGGAGCTGTTTTTT.

This clone has more than one count but fewer than ten. The chain is built from TRBV10-3 and TRBJ2-5; D remains unclear. Germline V gene sequence: CDR1 ENHRY, CDR2 SYGVKD. This CDR3 is 14 amino acids long. With 2 bases removed from V and 0 bases from J, the gap between germline ends came to 7 bases. The CDR3 region is CAISETEYQETQYF. CDR3 nucleotide sequence: TGTGCCATCAGTGAGACAGAGTACCAAGAGACCCAGTACTTC.

This clone was detected only a few times. The chain couples TRBV19 to TRBJ2-7; no firm D call. Germline-derived CDR1 and CDR2 are LNHDA and SQIVND (reference sequence). V was trimmed by 2 bases and J by 6 bases, leaving 11 bases between them. This CDR3 spans 13 amino acids. The CDR3 DNA sequence: TGTGCCAGTAGTATAAATTGGGGTCCCGAGCAGTACTTC. Translating it yields CASSINWGPEQYF.

This chain links TRBV7-8 with TRBJ2-1, with D uncertain. Trimming shortened V by 1 base and J by 3 bases, and 10 bases separated the two germline ends. Looked up from germline, CDR1 is SGHVS and CDR2 is FQNEAQ. The CDR3 has 15 residues. Written as DNA, the CDR3 is TGTGCCAGCAGCTTAGGCCCCGGTGACTACAATGAGCAGTTCTTC. The encoded protein is CASSLGPGDYNEQFF.

This clone was observed a handful of times. The chain is built from TRBV7-9 and TRBJ1-3; D ambiguous. CDR3 size: 13 residues. Germline V CDR1 and CDR2: SEHNR, FQNEAQ (reference sequence). Trimming took off 4 bases at V and 6 bases at J, with 10 bases between the two ends. CDR3 amino acids: CASSSRTLNTIYF. CDR3 DNA sequence: TGTGCCAGCAGCTCCCGGACCCTAAACACCATATATTTT.

The V and J genes are TRBV27 and TRBJ1-4; 12 bases match TRBD1. This CDR3 has 18 residues. V lost 1 base to trimming and J lost 8 bases; unmatched junction nucleotides: 11. CDR1 is MNHEY, CDR2 SMNVEV, per germline (reference sequence). CDR3 sequence (DNA): TGTGCCAGCAGTTTATTAGGGACAGGGGGCGGAAGTGGAGAAAAACTGTTTTTT. Amino acids: CASSLLGTGGGSGEKLFF.

The chain couples TRBV27 to TRBJ2-2; D ambiguous. CDR3 length equals 13 residues. Germline V CDR1 and CDR2: MNHEY, SMNVEV (reference sequence). V was trimmed by 4 bases and J by 9 bases, leaving 12 bases between them. The CDR3 nucleotides are TGTGCCAGCAGTTCCTTAAGGGCTAGGGAGCTGTTTTTT. Protein product: CASSSLRARELFF.

The rearrangement uses TRBV19 and TRBJ2-2; perhaps D is TRBD1 or TRBD2 (5 bases each). The CDR3 has 14 residues. Trimming pared 9 bases from V and 9 bases from J, leaving 20 bases between. Germline CDR1 is LNHDA and CDR2 is SQIVND (reference sequence). CDR3 residues: CASLPEGIGRELFF. For the CDR3, the DNA is TGTGCCAGCCTGCCTGAGGGGATCGGTCGGGAGCTGTTTTTT.

The chain uses TRBV5-1 and TRBJ2-7; D possibly corresponds to TRBD1 (6 bases). The germline V gene encodes CDR1 SGHRS and CDR2 YFSETQ. The CDR3 is 15 residues long. V lost 0 bases to trimming and J lost 2 bases, with 12 bases between them. The CDR3 DNA is TGCGCCAGCAGCTTGGCGACAGGCCTACCCTACGAGCAGTACTTC. Encoded protein: CASSLATGLPYEQYF.

About this clone itself: This sample also contains other DNA sequences that code for the same CDR3. The gene calls are TRBV27 and TRBJ1-5; the match to TRBD1 covers 7 bases. There are 15 residues in the CDR3. V shed 6 bases and J 2 bases; nucleotides not matched to a gene: 7. The V gene's germline CDR1 is MNHEY and CDR2 SMNVEV (reference sequence). CDR3 DNA sequence: TGTGCCAGCAGCCTAAACAGGGGTGGCAATCAGCCCCAGCATTTT. Translating gives CASSLNRGGNQPQHF.

The V call is TRBV27, the J call TRBJ1-2, with D unclear. The germline V and J ends were trimmed by 5 bases and 1 base, with 14 bases remaining between them. Germline CDR1 is MNHEY and CDR2 is SMNVEV (reference sequence). This CDR3 has 15 amino acids. CDR3 amino acids: CASSLTLGSNYGYTF. CDR3 sequence (DNA): TGTGCCAGCAGTCTGACATTAGGGAGTAACTATGGCTACACCTTC.

The V gene is TRBV5-1, the J gene TRBJ2-5; 9 positions agree with TRBD2. V was pared by 0 bases and J by 4 bases, with 4 bases of the junction left unmatched. The CDR3 is 15 residues long. Germline V lookup: CDR1 SGHRS, CDR2 YFSETQ. CDR3 sequence reads: CASSLALSGRETQYF. CDR3 in DNA: TGCGCCAGCAGCTTGGCCCTTAGCGGGAGAGAGACCCAGTACTTC.

This clone has only one observation. Here the CDR3 omits its conserved ending phenylalanine or tryptophan, so a read error is the likely source. The CDR3 DNA reads as TGTGCCAGCAGCCCGGACACTGGACCCTACGAGCAGTACCTC. Residues: CASSPDTGPYEQYL. The chain links TRBV11-2 to TRBJ2-7; possibly TRBD1 for D (5 bases). The germline gives CDR1 SGHAT, CDR2 FQNNGV. The ends were cut back, 5 bases at V and 2 bases at J, with 13 bases in the middle. This CDR3 is 14 amino acids long.